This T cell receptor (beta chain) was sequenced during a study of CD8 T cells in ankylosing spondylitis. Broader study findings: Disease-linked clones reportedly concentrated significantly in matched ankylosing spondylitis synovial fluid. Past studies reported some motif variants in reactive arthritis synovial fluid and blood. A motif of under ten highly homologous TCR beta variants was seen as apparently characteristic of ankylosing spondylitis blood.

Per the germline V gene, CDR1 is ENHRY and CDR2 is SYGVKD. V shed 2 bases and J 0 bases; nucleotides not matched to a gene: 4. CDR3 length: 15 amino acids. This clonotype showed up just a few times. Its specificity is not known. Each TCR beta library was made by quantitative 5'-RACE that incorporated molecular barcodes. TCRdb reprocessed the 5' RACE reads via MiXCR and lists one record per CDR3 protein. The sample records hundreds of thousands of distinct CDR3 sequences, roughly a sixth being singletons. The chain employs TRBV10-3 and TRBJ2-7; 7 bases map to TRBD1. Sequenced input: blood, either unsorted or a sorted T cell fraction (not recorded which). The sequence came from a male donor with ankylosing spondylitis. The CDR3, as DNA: TGTGCCATCAGTGAGCCGGGACAGCGCTCCTACGAGCAGTACTTC. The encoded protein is CAISEPGQRSYEQYF.